This T cell receptor beta chain was identified in a study of CD8 T cells in Susac syndrome. FACS enriched CD8+ TEMRA cells, while bulk CD8+ and CD4+ were negatively isolated. Study-level points and caveats: The authors acknowledged that the study's TCR sequencing and HLA analysis involved relatively few individuals.

This clonotype was recorded once. As yet, its antigen is unknown. Trimming left V 6 bases short and J 6 bases short, with 12 bases between. Germline V lookup: CDR1 SNHLY, CDR2 FYNNEI. The CDR3 sequence is 13 residues long. RNA was extracted with the RNeasy kit, and a quantity of roughly 0.5 to 1 ug was reverse transcribed using random hexamers. The TCR beta CDR3 was amplified by immunoSEQ multiplex PCR across 54 Vbeta, 13 Jbeta. One entry per CDR3 protein, called by TCRdb with MiXCR from the immunoSEQ multiplex PCR reads. The sample shows more than 70,000 distinct CDR3 sequences, 85% to 95% of them seen only once.

This chain uses TRBV2 with TRBJ2-1; D is unresolved. The origin of this receptor is a human donor in good health. Sequenced sample: CD8+ T cells from PBMCs. The CDR3 sequence is CASRGSYINEQFF. CDR3 DNA sequence: TGTGCCAGCAGGGGGTCCTATATCAATGAGCAGTTCTTC. Full variable domain (missing parts from reference TRBV2 and TRBJ2-1): EPEVTQTPSHQVTQMGQEVILRCVPISNHLYFYWYRQILGQKVEFLVSFYNNEISEKSEIFDDQFSVERPDGSNFTLKIRSTKLEDSAMYFCASRGSYINEQFFGPGTRLTVL.